One and the same sample provided the 8 T cell receptor beta chains below, sequenced in a study of shared clonotypes between healthy human individuals. Method: immunoSEQ multiplex PCR; TCRdb's copy keeps in-frame clones and lacks some. The profile shows roughly 500,000 clones, 76% of them singletons. The sequenced sample was PBMCs. These receptors were obtained from a woman aged 40 to 55 in good health. Some clones in this sample may be carry-over from other donors' samples.

The V call is TRBV7-2, the J call TRBJ2-7; no definite D call. There are 14 residues in the CDR3. Germline V CDR1 and CDR2: SGHTA, FQGNSA. With 6 bases removed from V and 2 bases from J, the gap between germline ends came to 14 bases. The CDR3 DNA sequence: TGTGCCAGCAGTTGGATGTGGAATCCCTACGAGCAGTACTTC. This gives the protein CASSWMWNPYEQYF.

J is TRBJ2-5 and V is TRBV29-1; TRBD1 matches at 10 bases. The CDR3 covers 12 residues. The J segment lost 5 bases and the V segment lost 7 bases, leaving 4 bases of the junction unmatched. Germline CDR1 SQVTM, CDR2 ANQGSEA. The CDR3 region has the DNA TGCAGCGCGGACAGGGGGTTTGAGACCCAGTACTTC. It yields the protein CSADRGFETQYF. The whole variable domain, remainder taken from reference TRBV29-1 and TRBJ2-5, is SAVISQKPSRDICQRGTSLTIQCQVDSQVTMMFWYRQQPGQSLTLIATANQGSEATYESGFVIDKFPISRPNLTFSTLTVSNMSPEDSSIYLCSADRGFETQYFGPGTRLLVL.

The chain has TRBV28 and TRBJ1-1; no firm D call. CDR3 length: 13 residues. With 6 bases removed from V and 0 bases from J, the gap between germline ends came to 8 bases. Germline CDR1 reads MDHEN; CDR2 reads SYDVKM. The CDR3 DNA reads as TGTGCCAGCAGCCCAGGAGTGAACACTGAAGCTTTCTTT. Amino acids: CASSPGVNTEAFF.

V usage is TRBV4-2 and J usage is TRBJ2-3, with 10 bases aligning to TRBD2. J lost 4 bases, V lost 1 base, and 8 bases had no gene match. Germline-derived CDR1 and CDR2 are LGHNA and YNFKEQ. The CDR3 contains 17 residues. In DNA form, the CDR3 reads TGTGCCAGCAGCCAAGGCTCTAGCGGGAGTCCGTCAGATACGCAGTATTTT. This translates into CASSQGSSGSPSDTQYF.

The chain combines TRBV5-1 with TRBJ2-3; TRBD2 aligns across 8 bases. The germline gives CDR1 SGHRS, CDR2 YFSETQ. The CDR3 is made up of 18 amino acids. With 4 bases clipped from V and 0 bases from J, the junction kept 13 bases outside the gene matches. In nucleotides, the CDR3 is TGCGCCAGCAGCCCGTGGGGACGAGCGGGAGCAAGCACAGATACGCAGTATTTT. It translates to CASSPWGRAGASTDTQYF.

This chain connects TRBV5-1 to TRBJ2-7; 9 bases line up with TRBD1. CDR1 is SGHRS, CDR2 YFSETQ, per germline. This CDR3 is built from 15 residues. J was trimmed by 6 bases and V by 4 bases; bases with no gene match: 11. The CDR3 is CASSLQTGGLGEQYF. In nucleotides, the CDR3 is TGCGCCAGCAGCCTCCAGACAGGGGGACTGGGCGAGCAGTACTTC.

A word on this clone: Germline and junction disagree at one end, which may indicate a read error. The rearrangement joins TRBV29-1 to TRBJ2-2; TRBD2 might be the D (5 bases). This CDR3 contains 14 residues. Germline-derived CDR1 and CDR2 are SQVTM and ANQGSEA. CDR3 region: CSVGASLSTGEPFF. The CDR3 DNA is TGCAGCGTTGGGGCTAGTCTTTCGACCGGGGAGCCGTTTTTT.

The chain combines TRBV27 with TRBJ2-6; the D gene is possibly TRBD2 (5 bases). The V gene's germline CDR1 is MNHEY and CDR2 SMNVEV (reference sequence). Trimming left V 6 bases short and J 3 bases short, with 24 bases between. The CDR3 runs 19 residues. CDR3: CASSASSLLIRGGANVLTF. The CDR3 DNA follows: TGTGCCAGCAGCGCGAGCTCTTTACTCATCCGGGGTGGGGCCAACGTCCTGACTTTC.